This T cell receptor beta chain emerged from a study of regulatory T cells in long-lasting Graves disease. Libraries of TCR beta came from iRepertoire HTBI primers plus Arm-PCR of CDR3 regions. Via MiXCR, TCRdb re-called the multiplex PCR reads, giving one row per CDR3 protein. The data hold 350,000 to 400,000 distinct CDR3 sequences, with 15% to 20% observed a single time. Germline CDR1 and CDR2: MNHNS and SASEGT. V gave up 7 bases and J gave up 2 bases, with 17 bases separating them. There are 15 residues in the CDR3. Time point denoted: newly diagnosed GD, antithyroid drugs for less than 3 months. TCR sequences were obtained from RNA taken from PBMCs. This sample was also put to use in a study of T cells in Graves' hyperthyroidism and ophthalmopathy. According to that study: The TCR CDR3 first-round RT-PCR relied on the HTBI primer set.

The chain links TRBV6-1 to TRBJ2-5; D may be TRBD1 (5 bases). This material consisted of peripheral blood mononuclear cells (PBMCs), taken at new diagnosis, from a patient treated with antithyroid drugs. The clonotype was recovered from a woman aged 18-29 years with Graves disease. The CDR3 region is CASIQPKGDQETQYF. The CDR3, as DNA: TGTGCCAGCATCCAGCCAAAAGGGGATCAAGAGACCCAGTACTTC.